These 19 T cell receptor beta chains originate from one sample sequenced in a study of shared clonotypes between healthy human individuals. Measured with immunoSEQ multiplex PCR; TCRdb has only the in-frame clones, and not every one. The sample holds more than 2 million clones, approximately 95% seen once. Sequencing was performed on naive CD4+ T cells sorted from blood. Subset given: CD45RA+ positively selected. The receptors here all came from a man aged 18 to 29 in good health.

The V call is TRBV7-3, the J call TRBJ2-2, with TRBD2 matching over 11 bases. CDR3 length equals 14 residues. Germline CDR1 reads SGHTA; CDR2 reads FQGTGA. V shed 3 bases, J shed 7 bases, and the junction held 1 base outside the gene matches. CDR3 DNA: TGTGCCAGCAGCTTGGGACTAGCGGACGGGGAGCTGTTTTTT. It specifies CASSLGLADGELFF. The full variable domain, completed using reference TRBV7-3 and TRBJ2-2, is GAGVSQTPSNKVTEKGKYVELRCDPISGHTALYWYRQSLGQGPEFLIYFQGTGAADDSGLPNDRFFAVRPEGSVSTLKIQRTERGDSAVYLCASSLGLADGELFFGEGSRLTVL.

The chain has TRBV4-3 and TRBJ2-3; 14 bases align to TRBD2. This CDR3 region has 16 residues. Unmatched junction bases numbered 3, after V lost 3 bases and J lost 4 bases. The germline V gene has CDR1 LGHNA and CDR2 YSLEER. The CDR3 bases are TGCGCCAGCAGCCAGGGACTAGCGGGAGCGGCAGATACGCAGTATTTT. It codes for CASSQGLAGAADTQYF.

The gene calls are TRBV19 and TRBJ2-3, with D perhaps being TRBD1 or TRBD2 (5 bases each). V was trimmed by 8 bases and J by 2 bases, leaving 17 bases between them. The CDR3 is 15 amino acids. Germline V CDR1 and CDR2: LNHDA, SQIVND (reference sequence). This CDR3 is CASRGPLLNTDTQYF. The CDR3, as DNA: TGTGCCAGTCGGGGACCCCTTTTAAACACAGATACGCAGTATTTT.

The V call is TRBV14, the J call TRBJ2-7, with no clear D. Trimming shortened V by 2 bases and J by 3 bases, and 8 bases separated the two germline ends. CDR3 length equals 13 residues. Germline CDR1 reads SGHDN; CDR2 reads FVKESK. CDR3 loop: CASSQSRVYEQYF. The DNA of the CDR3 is TGTGCCAGCAGCCAATCCCGGGTCTACGAGCAGTACTTC.

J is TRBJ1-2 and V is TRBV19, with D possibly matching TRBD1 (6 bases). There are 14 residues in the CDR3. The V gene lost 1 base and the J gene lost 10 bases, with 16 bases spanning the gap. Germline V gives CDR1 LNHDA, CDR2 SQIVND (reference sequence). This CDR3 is CASSIAQGKESYTF. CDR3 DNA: TGTGCCAGTAGTATAGCCCAGGGGAAAGAGTCCTACACCTTC.

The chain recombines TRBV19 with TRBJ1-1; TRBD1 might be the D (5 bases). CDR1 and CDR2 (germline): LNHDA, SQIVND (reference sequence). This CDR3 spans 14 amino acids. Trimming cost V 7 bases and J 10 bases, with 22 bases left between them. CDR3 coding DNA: TGTGCCAGTATCCCCCCGACAGTCTTTGGGGGAGCTTTCTTT. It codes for CASIPPTVFGGAFF.

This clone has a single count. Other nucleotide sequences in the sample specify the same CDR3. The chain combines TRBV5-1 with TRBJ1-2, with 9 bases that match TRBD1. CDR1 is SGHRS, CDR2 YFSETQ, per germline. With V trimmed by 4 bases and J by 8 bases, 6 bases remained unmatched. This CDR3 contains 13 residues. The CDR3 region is CASSQGQGGGYTF. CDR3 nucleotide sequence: TGCGCCAGCAGCCAGGGACAGGGCGGAGGCTACACCTTC.

CDR3 loop: CASSSSGGRVEKLFF. The DNA of the CDR3 is TGCGCCAGCAGCTCGTCGGGGGGCCGGGTTGAAAAACTGTTTTTT. The rearrangement uses TRBV5-1 and TRBJ1-4; weak D call: TRBD1 (6 bases). Trimming removed 3 bases from V and 7 bases from J, with 16 bases in between. Per the germline V gene, CDR1 is SGHRS and CDR2 is YFSETQ. The CDR3 length is 15 residues.

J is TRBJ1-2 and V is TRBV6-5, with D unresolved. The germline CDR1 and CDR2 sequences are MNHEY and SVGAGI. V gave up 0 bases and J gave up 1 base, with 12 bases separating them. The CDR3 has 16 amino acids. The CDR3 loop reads CASSYSSRPDNYGYTF. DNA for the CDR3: TGTGCCAGCAGTTACTCCTCGCGGCCAGATAACTATGGCTACACCTTC.

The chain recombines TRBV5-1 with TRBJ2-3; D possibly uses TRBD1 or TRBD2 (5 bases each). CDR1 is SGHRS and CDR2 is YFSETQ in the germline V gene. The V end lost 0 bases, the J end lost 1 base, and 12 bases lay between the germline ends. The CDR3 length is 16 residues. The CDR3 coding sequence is TGCGCCAGCAGCTTGGGGGACCGAAGGGGCACAGATACGCAGTATTTT. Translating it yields CASSLGDRRGTDTQYF.

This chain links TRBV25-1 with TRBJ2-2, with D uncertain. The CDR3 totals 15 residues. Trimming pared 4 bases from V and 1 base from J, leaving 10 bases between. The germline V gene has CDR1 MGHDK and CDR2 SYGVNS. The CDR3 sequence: CASSVGGKNTGELFF. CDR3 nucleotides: TGTGCCAGCAGTGTAGGCGGCAAGAACACCGGGGAGCTGTTTTTT.

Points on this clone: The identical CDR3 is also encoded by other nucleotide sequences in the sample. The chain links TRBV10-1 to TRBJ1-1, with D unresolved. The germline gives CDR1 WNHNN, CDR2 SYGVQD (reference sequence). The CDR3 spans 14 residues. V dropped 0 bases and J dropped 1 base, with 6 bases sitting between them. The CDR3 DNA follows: TGCGCCAGCAGTGAGTCGGGGAGGAACACTGAAGCTTTCTTT. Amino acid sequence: CASSESGRNTEAFF.

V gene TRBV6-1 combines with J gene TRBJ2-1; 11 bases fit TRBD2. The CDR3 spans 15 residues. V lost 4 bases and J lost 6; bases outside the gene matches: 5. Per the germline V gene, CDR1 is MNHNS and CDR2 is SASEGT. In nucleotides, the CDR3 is TGTGCCAGCAGTGGGCTAGCGGGGGGTGTCAATGAGCAGTTCTTC. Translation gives CASSGLAGGVNEQFF.

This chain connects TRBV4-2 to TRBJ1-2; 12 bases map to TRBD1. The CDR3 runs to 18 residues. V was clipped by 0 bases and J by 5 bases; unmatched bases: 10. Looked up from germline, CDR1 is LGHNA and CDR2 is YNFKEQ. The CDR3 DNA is TGTGCCAGCAGCCAAGAGGCCCCGGGACAGGGGGCCTCATATGGCTACACCTTC. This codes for CASSQEAPGQGASYGYTF.

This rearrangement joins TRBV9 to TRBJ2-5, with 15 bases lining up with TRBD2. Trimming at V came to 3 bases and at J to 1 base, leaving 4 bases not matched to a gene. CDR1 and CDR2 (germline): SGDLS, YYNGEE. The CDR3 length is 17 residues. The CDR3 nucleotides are TGTGCCAGCAGCGAGGGACTAGCGGGAGGCCGCCAAGAGACCCAGTACTTC. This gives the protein CASSEGLAGGRQETQYF.

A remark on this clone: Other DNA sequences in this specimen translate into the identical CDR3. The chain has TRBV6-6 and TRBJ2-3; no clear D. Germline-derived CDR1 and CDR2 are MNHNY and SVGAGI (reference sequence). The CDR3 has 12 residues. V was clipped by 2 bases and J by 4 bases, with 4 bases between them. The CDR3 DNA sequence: TGTGCCAGCAGTTACCCCCCAGATACGCAGTATTTT. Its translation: CASSYPPDTQYF.

CDR3 nucleotides: TGCAGTGCTAGTAAAGAAGAGACCCAGTACTTC. Its protein is CSASKEETQYF. This chain joins TRBV20-1 and TRBJ2-5, with no clear D. CDR1 and CDR2 (germline): DFQATT, SNEGSKA (reference sequence). V gave up 3 bases and J gave up 3 bases, with 5 bases separating them. This CDR3 spans 11 amino acids.

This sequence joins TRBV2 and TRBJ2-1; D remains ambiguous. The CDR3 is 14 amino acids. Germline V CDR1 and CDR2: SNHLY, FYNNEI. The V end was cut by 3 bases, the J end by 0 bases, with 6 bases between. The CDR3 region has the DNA TGTGCCAGCAGTGACAGGCACTCCTACAATGAGCAGTTCTTC. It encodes CASSDRHSYNEQFF.

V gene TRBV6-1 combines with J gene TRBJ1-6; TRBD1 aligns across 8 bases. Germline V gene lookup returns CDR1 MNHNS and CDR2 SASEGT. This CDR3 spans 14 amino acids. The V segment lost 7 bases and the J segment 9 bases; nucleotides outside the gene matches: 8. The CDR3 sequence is CASTGQGIVSPLHF. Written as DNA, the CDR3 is TGTGCCAGCACCGGACAGGGCATAGTTTCACCCCTCCACTTT.